This T cell receptor (beta chain) was profiled in a study of T cells in Graves' hyperthyroidism and ophthalmopathy. Study-level background: At initial diagnosis, before any treatment had begun, peripheral blood was obtained.

This clonotype was picked up one time. A far larger clone is off by one base, so a read error is likely. RNA transcripts gave rise to amplified TCR beta CDR3 regions. The HTBI primer set served for first-round RT-PCR of the TCR CDR3. TCRdb called the multiplex PCR reads again in MiXCR, with one record for every CDR3 protein. The sample shows around 500,000 distinct CDR3 sequences, about 14% of them seen only once. The sequencing input was blood. The clonotype was recovered from a woman aged 40 to 55 with Graves' hyperthyroidism.

The CDR3 sequence is CASSVSGSSYEQFF. The CDR3 DNA reads TGTGCCAGCAGTGTCAGCGGGAGCTCCTACGAGCAGTTCTTC. The chain links TRBV2 to TRBJ2-7; 8 bases agree with TRBD2. The J call may be faulty, since TRBJ2-1 better matches the DNA end. The CDR3 is 14 residues long. Looked up from germline, CDR1 is SNHLY and CDR2 is FYNNEI.